This T cell receptor beta chain is from a study of blood T cell repertoires in COVID-19. Across the whole study: COVID-19 samples collected from the United States, Italy and Spain covered acute and convalescent phases. Sources were T cells, B-cell-depleted T cells, or PBMCs; the material itself was cDNA or gDNA.

The V end was cut by 1 base, the J end by 1 base, with 7 bases between. Germline CDR1 SGHVS, CDR2 FNYEAQ. The CDR3 has 15 residues. As processed by the authors: Reference gene primer amplification gave nucleated cell count estimates. Sequencing was performed with immunoSEQ multiplex PCR; in TCRdb, only in-frame clones are kept and a portion is missing. V and J calls plus clone size are reproduced from that table; the DNA served to infer D and trimming. The sample gives 140,000 to 150,000 clones, 80% to 90% of which show up once; around 2.5% is in the top ten. The receptor's source is a human donor with acute or convalescent COVID-19. The donor label of this sample is uncertain. The sample comprised peripheral blood. The chain links TRBV7-6 to TRBJ2-2, with D possibly matching TRBD2 (5 bases). CDR3 in DNA: TGTGCCAGCAGCTTAGAAGCGGTGAACACCGGGGAGCTGTTTTTT. As protein: CASSLEAVNTGELFF. Drawing the rest from reference TRBV7-6 and TRBJ2-2, the complete variable domain is GAGVSQSPRYKVTKRGQDVALRCDPISGHVSLYWYRQALGQGPEFLTYFNYEAQQDKSGLPNDRFSAERPEGSISTLTIQRTEQRDSAMYRCASSLEAVNTGELFFGEGSRLTVL.